The clone carrying this T cell receptor beta chain was found many times. Its specificity is unknown. TCR beta CDR3 amplification used RNA transcripts. HTBI-primed RT-PCR formed the first round, and a multiplex PCR formed the second. TCRdb redid the calling of the multiplex PCR reads with MiXCR, one entry per CDR3 protein. The data hold 400,000 or so distinct CDR3 sequences, with approximately 18% observed a single time. Where ophthalmopathy was absent within 18 months of follow-up, hyperthyroidism was stable. Exclusion criteria comprised other autoimmune diseases, uncontrolled infections, pregnancy or lactation in patients. The record originates from a study of Graves' ophthalmopathy and Graves' hyperthyroidism. On the study more broadly: Investigators collected peripheral blood at initial diagnosis, before any treatment was given. Notes on the study in general: Most expanded clonotypes from thyroid (those above 0.001 frequency) were also found in blood.

The CDR3 contains 15 residues. V was pared by 5 bases and J by 3 bases, with 10 bases of the junction left unmatched. This sequence was found in an adult woman with stable Graves' hyperthyroidism. The sample taken for sequencing was peripheral blood. The J gene is TRBJ2-7, the V gene TRBV12-3 or TRBV12-4; 7 bases align to TRBD2. The CDR3 nucleotides read TGTGCCAGCAGTCTAGACCTGGGCGGGAGCTACGAGCAGTACTTC. It specifies CASSLDLGGSYEQYF.